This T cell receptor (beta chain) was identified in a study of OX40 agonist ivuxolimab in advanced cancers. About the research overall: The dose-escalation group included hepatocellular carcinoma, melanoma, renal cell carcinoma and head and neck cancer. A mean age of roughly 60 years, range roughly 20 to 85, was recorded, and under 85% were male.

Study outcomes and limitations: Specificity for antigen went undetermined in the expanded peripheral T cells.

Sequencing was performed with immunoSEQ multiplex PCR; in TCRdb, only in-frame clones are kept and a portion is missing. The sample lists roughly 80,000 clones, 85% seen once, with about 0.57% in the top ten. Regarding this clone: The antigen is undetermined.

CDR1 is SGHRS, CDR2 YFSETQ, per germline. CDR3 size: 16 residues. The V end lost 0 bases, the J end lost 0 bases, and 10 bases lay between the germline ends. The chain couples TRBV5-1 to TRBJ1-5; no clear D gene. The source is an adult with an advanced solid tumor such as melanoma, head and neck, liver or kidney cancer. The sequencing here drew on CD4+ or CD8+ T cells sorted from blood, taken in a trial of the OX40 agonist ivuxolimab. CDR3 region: CASSLEGTYSNQPQHF. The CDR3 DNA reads TGCGCCAGCAGCTTGGAGGGAACTTATAGCAATCAGCCCCAGCATTTT.